Listed here are 5 T cell receptor beta chains from one sample, sequenced in a study of T cell clonotyping in hematopoietic cell transplantation. Clones were read by immunoSEQ multiplex PCR, and TCRdb kept only the in-frame ones, dropping some. The sample has fewer than 100,000 clones, about 95% seen once. Time point meaning: recipient sample about 28 days before transplant, after cytoreduction. The sample was peripheral blood mononuclear cells, taken before stem cell transplant. The receptors were sampled from a woman aged 50 to 60 with acute myeloid leukemia. Some clones in this sample may be carry-over from other donors' samples.

V is TRBV2 and J is TRBJ1-1; D unclear. The CDR3 sequence is 15 residues long. Trimming left V 4 bases short and J 0 bases short, with 12 bases between. CDR1 and CDR2 (germline): SNHLY, FYNNEI. The CDR3 DNA sequence: TGTGCCAGCAGTGCCGCCCTGGGCATGAACACTGAAGCTTTCTTT. Translated, it gives CASSAALGMNTEAFF.

This clone was observed once. The rearrangement joins TRBV30 to TRBJ2-7; the D is unclear. With 0 bases removed from V and 7 bases from J, the gap between germline ends came to 13 bases. CDR3 size: 13 residues. The germline CDR1 and CDR2 sequences are GTSNPN and SVGIG (reference sequence). CDR3 in DNA: TGTGCCTGGAGTGTAGGGCCATTGAGGGAGCAGTACTTC. Its protein product is CAWSVGPLREQYF.

V gene TRBV10-3 combines with J gene TRBJ1-1; D perhaps matches TRBD1 (6 bases). Germline CDR1 reads ENHRY; CDR2 reads SYGVKD. The CDR3 length is 13 residues. Trimming left V 7 bases short and J 1 base short, with 10 bases between. The CDR3 coding sequence is TGTGCCATCAAGCCGACAGGGAACACTGAAGCTTTCTTT. Its protein is CAIKPTGNTEAFF.

The rearrangement joins TRBV5-1 to TRBJ1-1, with 8 bases aligning to TRBD1. Germline assignment: CDR1 SGHRS and CDR2 YFSETQ. After removal of 4 bases from V and 10 bases from J, the junction contained 6 bases not matched to a gene. The CDR3 is 12 residues long. The chain's CDR3 is CASSMDRAAAFF. The CDR3 DNA is TGCGCCAGCAGCATGGACAGGGCTGCAGCTTTCTTT.

The gene calls are TRBV5-1 and TRBJ2-2, with 8 positions matching TRBD1. The CDR3 spans 16 residues. CDR1 and CDR2 from the germline V gene are SGHRS and YFSETQ. The junction had 2 bases not matched to a gene; V was cut back by 1 base and J by 0 bases. CDR3 DNA: TGCGCCAGCAGCTTGCAGGGGGCCGCGAACACCGGGGAGCTGTTTTTT. Its translation is CASSLQGAANTGELFF.